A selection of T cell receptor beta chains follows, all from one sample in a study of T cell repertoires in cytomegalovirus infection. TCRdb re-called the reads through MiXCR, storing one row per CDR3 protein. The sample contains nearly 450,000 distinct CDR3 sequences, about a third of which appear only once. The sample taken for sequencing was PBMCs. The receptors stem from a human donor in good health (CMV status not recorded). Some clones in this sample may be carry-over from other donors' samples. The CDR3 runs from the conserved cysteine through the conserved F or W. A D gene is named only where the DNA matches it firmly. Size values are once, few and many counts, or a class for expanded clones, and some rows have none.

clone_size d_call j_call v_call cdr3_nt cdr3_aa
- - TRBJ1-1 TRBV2 TGTGCCAGCCCCCCGGAGGGCACTGAAGCTTTCTTT CASPPEGTEAFF
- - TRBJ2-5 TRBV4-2 TGTGCCAGCAGCCAAGAAGCGACATTGGAGACCCAGTACTTC CASSQEATLETQYF
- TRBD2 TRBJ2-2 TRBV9 TGTGCCAGCAGCGATGGTTTAGCGGGGGCCACCAGGGGCGGGGAGCTGTTTTTT CASSDGLAGATRGGELFF
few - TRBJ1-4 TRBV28 TGTGCCAGCAGACCCGGGACGGGGAATGAAAAACTGTTTTTT CASRPGTGNEKLFF
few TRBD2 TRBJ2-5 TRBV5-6 TGTGCCAGCAGCAGGAGCGGGGGGGCCGCGGAGACCCAGTACTTC CASSRSGGAAETQYF
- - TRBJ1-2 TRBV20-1 TGCAGTGCTAGAGATATCGGGGCAGGTCCTAACTATGGCTACACCTTC CSARDIGAGPNYGYTF
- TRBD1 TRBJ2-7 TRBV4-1 TGCGCCAGCATCCAAGGGACAGGGACCTACGAGCAGTACTTC CASIQGTGTYEQYF
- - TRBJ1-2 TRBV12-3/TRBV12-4 TGTGCCAGCAGCGCCTGGGGAACGTATGGCTACACCTTC CASSAWGTYGYTF
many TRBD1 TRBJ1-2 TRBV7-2 TGTGCCAGCAGCTTAGAAGCTGGACAGGGGAGATATGGCTACACCTTC CASSLEAGQGRYGYTF
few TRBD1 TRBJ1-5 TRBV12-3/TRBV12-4 TGTGCCAGCAGCCGACAGGGCGGGTACAATCAGCCCCAGCATTTT CASSRQGGYNQPQHF
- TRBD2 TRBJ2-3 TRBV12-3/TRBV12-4 TGTGCCAGCAGTTTCGGGGTCCGGGGGGGGGGAGTCACAAATACGCAGTATTTT CASSFGVRGGGVTNTQYF
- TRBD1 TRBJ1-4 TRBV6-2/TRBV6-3 TGTGACACGTCTCGAACAGGGGCCACCGGAAAACTGTTTTTT CDTSRTGATGKLFF
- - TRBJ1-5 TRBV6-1 TGTGCCAGCAGTGAGGCCGGCCCCTCTCCCCAGCATTTT CASSEAGPSPQHF
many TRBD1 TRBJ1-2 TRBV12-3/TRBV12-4 TGTGCCAGCAGAACGACAGGGCGCGCCTATGGCTACACCTTC CASRTTGRAYGYTF
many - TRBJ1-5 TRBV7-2 TGTGCCAGCAGCGAAAACACAGGGTTAAGCAATCAGCCCCAGCATTTT CASSENTGLSNQPQHF
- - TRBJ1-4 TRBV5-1 TGCGCCAGCCGCCTGTCAGGGGAAAAACTGTTTTTT CASRLSGEKLFF
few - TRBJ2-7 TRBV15 TGTGCCACCAGCAGAGATCTGGCCCCGCGCCCGCCCCCCGACGAGCAGTACTTC CATSRDLAPRPPPDEQYF
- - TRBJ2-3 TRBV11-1 TGTGCCAGCAGCACTATGCAGGCTGGAACAGATACGCAGTATTTT CASSTMQAGTDTQYF
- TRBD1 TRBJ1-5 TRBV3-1 TGTGCCAGCAGCCAGGACAGGGGTTCACAGCCCCAGCATTTT CASSQDRGSQPQHF
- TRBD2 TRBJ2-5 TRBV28 TGTGCCAGCAGTCAAATCGGGGGGGTTCAGACCCAGTACTTC CASSQIGGVQTQYF
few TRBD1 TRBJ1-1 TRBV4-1 TGCGCCAGCAGCCCAATGAAGGGGGCGATCACTGAAGCTTTCTTT CASSPMKGAITEAFF
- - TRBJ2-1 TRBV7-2 TGTGCCAGCAGCTTCCACAAGCCCATGAGCTACAATGAGCAGTTCTTC CASSFHKPMSYNEQFF
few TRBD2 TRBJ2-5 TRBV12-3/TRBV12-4 TGTGCCAGCAGTCAAGGACTAGCGGGGATGGCCCAGTACTTC CASSQGLAGMAQYF
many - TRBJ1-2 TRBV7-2 TGTGCCAGCAGCAAACTCCCCGCCGGAGGCTACACCTTC CASSKLPAGGYTF
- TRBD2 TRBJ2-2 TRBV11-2 TGTGCCAGCAGACCCTGGACTAGCGGCAAAACGAACACCGGGGAGCTGTTTTTT CASRPWTSGKTNTGELFF
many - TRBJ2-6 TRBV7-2 TGTGCCAGCAGCTTAGACTCTGGGGCCAACGTCCTGACTTTC CASSLDSGANVLTF